This paragraph reports one TCR beta chain. What it binds is unknown. Sample donors were healthy Caucasian individuals that came from Russia, aged roughly 6 to 95. Each sample yielded at least 5.5 micrograms of PBMC total RNA. The source of the sample is a study of blood T cells in healthy people across ages. Study outcomes and limitations: Versus aged donors, long-lived donors had higher diversity and more naive CD4+ cells. Unsorted PBMC material precluded a definitive naive versus antigen-experienced comparison.

For the second PCR, which ran for about 7 to 11 cycles, a sample-barcoded 5' primer and a J-beta primer mix were used. TCRdb reprocessed the 5' RACE reads via MiXCR and lists one record per CDR3 protein. The profile shows 1.5 million to 2 million distinct CDR3 sequences, less than 50% of them singletons. Sequenced material: blood. The sequence derives from a middle-aged woman in good health.

CDR3 DNA sequence: TGCGCCAGCAGCTTGGTGGGAGCGGAAGGCCTACAAGAGACCCAGTACTTC. It yields the protein CASSLVGAEGLQETQYF. The chain has TRBV5-1 and TRBJ2-5, with D perhaps TRBD2 (5 bases). Germline V gene lookup returns CDR1 SGHRS and CDR2 YFSETQ. The germline V and J ends were trimmed by 0 bases and 2 bases, with 17 bases remaining between them. This CDR3 is built from 17 residues.